This T cell receptor (beta chain) is drawn from a study of Ad26.COV2.S vaccination and SARS-CoV-2 variants. Across the whole study: Trial arm assignment for the donor was COV1001 Ad26.COV2.S.

About this clone itself: Its antigen is unknown.

General observations from the study: The TCR breadth and depth analyses may have produced an underestimate of total T cell responses. Similar non-spike TCR breadth was seen in vaccine and placebo recipients. Spike-specific CD8+ and CD4+ T cell responses reportedly showed substantial breadth after vaccination.

The data were produced by immunoSEQ multiplex PCR, yet TCRdb's version contains in-frame clones alone and is incomplete. This repertoire shows a few hundred thousand clones, around 87% found once; its top ten account for around 3%. Germline loops: CDR1 SGHTA, CDR2 FQGNSA. After removal of 6 bases from V and 3 bases from J, the junction contained 11 bases not matched to a gene. This CDR3 contains 16 residues. Treatment: roughly 20 received Ad26.COV2.S at low or high dose, single or two shots; several received placebo; per-sample allocation not given. After the first vaccine or placebo injection, samples were drawn on day 63.

The sequence was obtained from a person aged 18 to 65 who received the Ad26.COV2.S COVID-19 vaccine or a placebo. This rearrangement joins TRBV7-2 to TRBJ2-3; 8 bases match TRBD2. The specimen was peripheral blood, collected in a trial of Ad26.COV2.S vaccine versus placebo. The CDR3 DNA reads TGTGCCAGCAGACTAGTCAGCGGGGGTCAAACAGATACGCAGTATTTT. Translation: CASRLVSGGQTDTQYF.